This TCR beta chain was sequenced during a study of beta chain features in type 1 diabetes. Findings and limits, study-wide: Among patients with Type 1 diabetes, TCRB CDR3s were moderately but significantly shorter in every one of the four CD4+ subsets.

Sequenced material consisted of expressed TCRB transcripts (all of the isolated RNA was reverse transcribed). Clones were read by immunoSEQ multiplex PCR, and TCRdb kept only the in-frame ones, dropping some. This sample has 100,000 to 150,000 clones, with roughly 10% found just once. Worth noting for this clone: The antigen is unknown.

The V gene lost 1 base and the J gene lost 3 bases, with 12 bases spanning the gap. Germline CDR1 SEHNR, CDR2 FQNEAQ (reference sequence). The CDR3 sequence is 15 residues long. The chain employs TRBV7-9 and TRBJ1-2, with D possibly being TRBD1 (5 bases). Sequenced sample: central memory CD4+ T cells from blood. The source of this sequence is a man aged 25-45 years with type 1 diabetes. CDR3 in DNA: TGTGCCAGCAGCTTAGGACAGCCTACACACTATGGCTACACCTTC. This sequence encodes CASSLGQPTHYGYTF.